These T cell receptor beta chains were read from a single sample in a study of response to subunit inactivated influenza vaccine. TCRdb redid the calling of the RT-PCR reads with MiXCR, one entry per CDR3 protein. The sample consists of 650,000 or so distinct CDR3 sequences, 12% to 15% of them appearing once. The sample in question was PBMCs from blood, obtained around 15 days before vaccination. These receptors were collected from a man aged 50-60 years who received an inactivated influenza vaccine. CDR3s include the opening cysteine and the closing phenylalanine or tryptophan. Each record gives: clone size, J gene, D gene, V gene, CDR3 protein, CDR3 DNA. A D gene is named only where the DNA matches it firmly. The size field is filled for only some rows; it gives once, few, many or a size class.

clone_size: many
j_call: TRBJ2-1
d_call: NA
v_call: TRBV5-1
cdr3_aa: CASSLANRNEQFF
cdr3_nt: TGCGCCAGCAGCTTGGCAAACCGGAATGAGCAGTTCTTC

clone_size: few
j_call: TRBJ1-4
d_call: NA
v_call: TRBV5-1
cdr3_aa: CASSPVPRNEKLFF
cdr3_nt: TGCGCCAGCAGCCCGGTGCCGCGAAATGAAAAACTGTTTTTT

clone_size: NA
j_call: TRBJ2-3
d_call: NA
v_call: TRBV7-8
cdr3_aa: CASSVKVSGTRYTDTQYF
cdr3_nt: TGTGCCAGCAGCGTAAAAGTTTCCGGGACAAGGTACACAGATACGCAGTATTTT

clone_size: NA
j_call: TRBJ2-5
d_call: NA
v_call: TRBV10-3
cdr3_aa: CAISANAGKETQYF
cdr3_nt: TGTGCCATCAGTGCGAACGCGGGAAAAGAGACCCAGTACTTC

clone_size: few
j_call: TRBJ2-1
d_call: TRBD2
v_call: TRBV20-1
cdr3_aa: CSASGWTSGRSNEQFF
cdr3_nt: TGCAGTGCTAGTGGGTGGACTAGCGGGAGGTCCAATGAGCAGTTCTTC

clone_size: NA
j_call: TRBJ2-2
d_call: NA
v_call: TRBV24-1
cdr3_aa: CATSPREKTGELFF
cdr3_nt: TGTGCCACCAGTCCCAGGGAGAAAACCGGGGAGCTGTTTTTT

clone_size: NA
j_call: TRBJ1-1
d_call: NA
v_call: TRBV28
cdr3_aa: CASSPVGNTEAFF
cdr3_nt: TGTGCCAGCAGTCCGGTTGGGAACACTGAAGCTTTCTTT

clone_size: NA
j_call: TRBJ1-5
d_call: TRBD1
v_call: TRBV29-1
cdr3_aa: CSVGQGTSNQPQHF
cdr3_nt: TGCAGCGTGGGACAGGGGACCAGCAATCAGCCCCAGCATTTT

clone_size: NA
j_call: TRBJ2-7
d_call: TRBD2
v_call: TRBV20-1
cdr3_aa: CSARDGAGGPGEQYF
cdr3_nt: TGCAGTGCTAGAGACGGCGCGGGAGGGCCCGGGGAGCAGTACTTC

clone_size: many
j_call: TRBJ2-5
d_call: NA
v_call: TRBV4-3
cdr3_aa: CASSQGWTVQETQYF
cdr3_nt: TGCGCCAGCAGCCAAGGATGGACGGTCCAAGAGACCCAGTACTTC

clone_size: many
j_call: TRBJ2-7
d_call: NA
v_call: TRBV12-3/TRBV12-4
cdr3_aa: CASSLAQGNSYEQYF
cdr3_nt: TGTGCCAGCAGTTTGGCACAGGGTAACTCCTACGAGCAGTACTTC

clone_size: NA
j_call: TRBJ2-1
d_call: NA
v_call: TRBV20-1
cdr3_aa: CSAASYNEQFF
cdr3_nt: TGCAGTGCTGCCTCCTACAATGAGCAGTTCTTC

clone_size: NA
j_call: TRBJ1-1
d_call: NA
v_call: TRBV7-2
cdr3_aa: CASSLSTRGEAFF
cdr3_nt: TGTGCCAGCAGCTTAAGTACCAGGGGTGAAGCTTTCTTT

clone_size: NA
j_call: TRBJ1-5
d_call: NA
v_call: TRBV15
cdr3_aa: CATSRGGSGDQPQHF
cdr3_nt: TGTGCCACCAGCCGCGGAGGGTCGGGGGATCAGCCCCAGCATTTT

clone_size: few
j_call: TRBJ2-7
d_call: TRBD2
v_call: TRBV15
cdr3_aa: CATSVGLAGGGEQYF
cdr3_nt: TGTGCCACCAGCGTCGGACTAGCGGGAGGTGGCGAGCAGTACTTC

clone_size: NA
j_call: TRBJ2-5
d_call: NA
v_call: TRBV7-3
cdr3_aa: CASSLHQKETQYF
cdr3_nt: TGTGCCAGCAGCTTACACCAAAAAGAGACCCAGTACTTC

clone_size: NA
j_call: TRBJ2-1
d_call: TRBD2
v_call: TRBV9
cdr3_aa: CASSVPTSGYNEQFF
cdr3_nt: TGTGCCAGCAGCGTGCCAACTAGCGGATACAATGAGCAGTTCTTC

clone_size: NA
j_call: TRBJ1-4
d_call: NA
v_call: TRBV20-1
cdr3_aa: CSASDTGTANEKLFF
cdr3_nt: TGCAGTGCTAGTGACACTGGGACGGCTAATGAAAAACTGTTTTTT

clone_size: NA
j_call: TRBJ2-3
d_call: NA
v_call: TRBV4-1
cdr3_aa: CASSQMGTDTQYF
cdr3_nt: TGCGCCAGCAGCCAAATGGGGACAGATACGCAGTATTTT

clone_size: NA
j_call: TRBJ2-1
d_call: TRBD2
v_call: TRBV25-1
cdr3_aa: CASSDRIGLAGGGEQFF
cdr3_nt: TGTGCCAGCTCTGACCGCATAGGACTAGCGGGGGGGGGTGAGCAGTTCTTC

clone_size: NA
j_call: TRBJ1-4
d_call: NA
v_call: TRBV6-1
cdr3_aa: CASSRTAGDEKLFF
cdr3_nt: TGTGCCAGCAGCCGGACGGCCGGTGACGAAAAACTGTTTTTT

clone_size: NA
j_call: TRBJ2-3
d_call: TRBD2
v_call: TRBV10-3
cdr3_aa: CAISERGGSDTQYF
cdr3_nt: TGTGCCATCAGTGAGAGGGGAGGGTCAGATACGCAGTATTTT

clone_size: NA
j_call: TRBJ1-1
d_call: NA
v_call: TRBV25-1
cdr3_aa: CASSEGGRGITEAFF
cdr3_nt: TGTGCCAGCAGTGAGGGGGGGCGCGGTATCACTGAAGCTTTCTTT

clone_size: NA
j_call: TRBJ2-5
d_call: TRBD2
v_call: TRBV25-1
cdr3_aa: CASRRSGRETQYF
cdr3_nt: TGTGCCAGTCGAAGAAGCGGGAGAGAGACCCAGTACTTC

clone_size: NA
j_call: TRBJ2-3
d_call: TRBD2
v_call: TRBV20-1
cdr3_aa: CSARGGGGPDTQYF
cdr3_nt: TGCAGTGCTAGGGGCGGGGGGGGTCCAGATACGCAGTATTTT

clone_size: few
j_call: TRBJ1-1
d_call: NA
v_call: TRBV11-2
cdr3_aa: CASSFHRNTEAFF
cdr3_nt: TGTGCCAGCAGCTTTCACAGGAACACTGAAGCTTTCTTT

clone_size: few
j_call: TRBJ2-7
d_call: NA
v_call: TRBV2
cdr3_aa: CASSWTIEYEQYF
cdr3_nt: TGTGCCAGCAGTTGGACAATAGAGTACGAGCAGTACTTC

clone_size: NA
j_call: TRBJ2-2
d_call: NA
v_call: TRBV9
cdr3_aa: CASSVSTGPTGELFF
cdr3_nt: TGTGCCAGCAGCGTCTCCACAGGGCCGACCGGGGAGCTGTTTTTT

clone_size: NA
j_call: TRBJ2-1
d_call: TRBD2
v_call: TRBV4-2
cdr3_aa: CASSQDLASGHGEQFF
cdr3_nt: TGTGCCAGCAGCCAAGATTTGGCTAGCGGGCATGGTGAGCAGTTCTTC

clone_size: NA
j_call: TRBJ2-2
d_call: TRBD2
v_call: TRBV4-2
cdr3_aa: CASSQVVGGAAELFF
cdr3_nt: TGTGCCAGCAGCCAAGTGGTCGGGGGGGCCGCCGAGCTGTTTTTT

clone_size: NA
j_call: TRBJ2-3
d_call: TRBD1
v_call: TRBV28
cdr3_aa: CASSFSDRTDTQYF
cdr3_nt: TGTGCCAGCAGTTTTTCGGACAGGACAGATACGCAGTATTTT

clone_size: NA
j_call: TRBJ2-5
d_call: NA
v_call: TRBV5-1
cdr3_aa: CASSSSGVWETQYF
cdr3_nt: TGCGCCAGCAGCTCCTCGGGGGTATGGGAGACCCAGTACTTC

clone_size: few
j_call: TRBJ1-1
d_call: TRBD1
v_call: TRBV2
cdr3_aa: CASSPGTGNRAFF
cdr3_nt: TGTGCCAGCAGTCCCGGGACAGGGAATCGAGCTTTCTTT

clone_size: few
j_call: TRBJ2-7
d_call: TRBD1
v_call: TRBV11-2
cdr3_aa: CASSLRQGGEQYF
cdr3_nt: TGTGCCAGCAGCCTGCGACAGGGTGGGGAGCAGTACTTC

clone_size: NA
j_call: TRBJ2-3
d_call: TRBD2
v_call: TRBV7-9
cdr3_aa: CASSPLAGGLDTQYF
cdr3_nt: TGTGCCAGCAGCCCACTAGCGGGAGGCTTAGATACGCAGTATTTT

clone_size: NA
j_call: TRBJ1-2
d_call: NA
v_call: TRBV29-1
cdr3_aa: CSVGREANYGYTF
cdr3_nt: TGCAGCGTTGGACGCGAAGCTAACTATGGCTACACCTTC

clone_size: few
j_call: TRBJ2-5
d_call: NA
v_call: TRBV6-4
cdr3_aa: CASSAPGETQYF
cdr3_nt: TGTGCCAGCAGTGCGCCGGGGGAGACCCAGTACTTC

clone_size: few
j_call: TRBJ2-7
d_call: TRBD1
v_call: TRBV29-1
cdr3_aa: CSVRGQSSYEQYF
cdr3_nt: TGCAGCGTGAGGGGGCAATCCTCCTACGAGCAGTACTTC

clone_size: NA
j_call: TRBJ2-7
d_call: NA
v_call: TRBV5-1
cdr3_aa: CASSLGSPGEQYF
cdr3_nt: TGCGCCAGCAGCTTGGGCAGCCCCGGGGAGCAGTACTTC

clone_size: NA
j_call: TRBJ2-1
d_call: TRBD1
v_call: TRBV6-5
cdr3_aa: CASSYYRGSSYNEQFF
cdr3_nt: TGTGCCAGCAGTTACTACAGGGGTAGCTCCTACAATGAGCAGTTCTTC

clone_size: NA
j_call: TRBJ2-5
d_call: NA
v_call: TRBV4-3
cdr3_aa: CASSQEGRVETQYF
cdr3_nt: TGCGCCAGCAGCCAAGAAGGCAGGGTGGAGACCCAGTACTTC

clone_size: few
j_call: TRBJ1-1
d_call: NA
v_call: TRBV5-4
cdr3_aa: CASSDINTEAFF
cdr3_nt: TGTGCCAGCAGCGACATTAACACTGAAGCTTTCTTT

clone_size: few
j_call: TRBJ1-2
d_call: TRBD1
v_call: TRBV5-6
cdr3_aa: CASSRVGTGQFGYTF
cdr3_nt: TGTGCCAGCAGCCGAGTCGGGACAGGGCAATTTGGCTACACCTTC

clone_size: few
j_call: TRBJ2-3
d_call: TRBD2
v_call: TRBV24-1
cdr3_aa: CATSDFAGVGADTQYF
cdr3_nt: TGTGCCACCAGTGATTTTGCGGGAGTGGGAGCAGATACGCAGTATTTT

clone_size: few
j_call: TRBJ2-7
d_call: TRBD2
v_call: TRBV29-1
cdr3_aa: CSVALRLAGDYEQYF
cdr3_nt: TGCAGCGTTGCTCTACGACTAGCGGGGGACTACGAGCAGTACTTC

clone_size: many
j_call: TRBJ2-1
d_call: TRBD1
v_call: TRBV2
cdr3_aa: CASSPRGRYVNEQFF
cdr3_nt: TGTGCCAGCAGTCCCAGGGGGCGGTACGTCAATGAGCAGTTCTTC

clone_size: few
j_call: TRBJ2-1
d_call: NA
v_call: TRBV20-1
cdr3_aa: CSAIGGGLSYNEQFF
cdr3_nt: TGCAGTGCTATCGGAGGAGGGCTCTCCTACAATGAGCAGTTCTTC

clone_size: few
j_call: TRBJ1-6
d_call: TRBD1
v_call: TRBV5-1
cdr3_aa: CASSLGDSKSPLHF
cdr3_nt: TGCGCCAGCAGCTTGGGGGACAGCAAGTCACCCCTCCACTTT

clone_size: few
j_call: TRBJ2-7
d_call: NA
v_call: TRBV5-1
cdr3_aa: CASSLEPSPPIYEQYF
cdr3_nt: TGCGCCAGCAGCTTGGAGCCATCACCCCCTATTTACGAGCAGTACTTC

clone_size: NA
j_call: TRBJ2-2
d_call: TRBD1
v_call: TRBV12-3/TRBV12-4
cdr3_aa: CADRGQDTGELFF
cdr3_nt: TGTGCTGACCGGGGACAGGACACCGGGGAGCTGTTTTTT

clone_size: NA
j_call: TRBJ2-5
d_call: NA
v_call: TRBV20-1
cdr3_aa: CSVMETQYF
cdr3_nt: TGCAGCGTAATGGAGACCCAGTACTTC

clone_size: many
j_call: TRBJ2-7
d_call: TRBD1
v_call: TRBV28
cdr3_aa: CASSTGQGGYEQYF
cdr3_nt: TGTGCCAGCAGTACGGGACAGGGAGGCTACGAGCAGTACTTC

clone_size: few
j_call: TRBJ2-7
d_call: TRBD2
v_call: TRBV7-9
cdr3_aa: CASSFSGRASYEQYF
cdr3_nt: TGTGCCAGCAGCTTTAGCGGGAGGGCCTCGTACGAGCAGTACTTC